One and the same sample provided the 10 T cell receptor beta chains below, sequenced in a study of somatic mutations in cytotoxic T cells in rheumatoid arthritis. TCRdb's table, derived via immunoSEQ multiplex PCR, lists solely in-frame clones and lacks some. The sample includes around 20,000 clones, around 63% seen only once; the top ten take 18%. The specimen sequenced was CD8+ T cells sorted from blood. Every receptor here comes from an adult with rheumatoid arthritis.

This clone appeared a single time. The chain is built from TRBV5-4 and TRBJ2-1, with TRBD1 matching over 8 bases. The germline V gene has CDR1 SGHNT and CDR2 YYREEE (reference sequence). Unmatched junction bases numbered 6, after V lost 5 bases and J lost 2 bases. The CDR3 has 15 residues. This CDR3 reads CASSPGQETYNEQFF. The DNA of the CDR3 is TGTGCCAGCAGTCCGGGACAGGAAACCTACAATGAGCAGTTCTTC.

The J gene is TRBJ1-6, the V gene TRBV28, with D unresolved. V was shortened by 5 bases and J by 3 bases, with 14 bases between the two germline ends. Germline lookup yields CDR1 MDHEN and CDR2 SYDVKM. This CDR3 contains 16 residues. The CDR3 nucleotides are TGTGCCAGCAGTCCCGGTTTGGGGTACTATAATTCACCCCTCCACTTT. Amino acid sequence: CASSPGLGYYNSPLHF.

The rearrangement links TRBV7-9 to TRBJ2-5; D is unresolved. CDR1 is SEHNR and CDR2 is FQNEAQ in the germline V gene (reference sequence). V lost 4 bases to trimming and J lost 5 bases, with 8 bases between them. This CDR3 comprises 12 residues. CDR3 DNA sequence: TGTGCCAGCAGCTCCCCATGGGAGACCCAGTACTTC. It translates to CASSSPWETQYF. The whole variable domain, filled in from reference TRBV7-9 and TRBJ2-5, reads DTGVSQNPRHKITKRGQNVTFRCDPISEHNRLYWYRQTLGQGPEFLTYFQNEAQLEKSRLLSDRFSAERPKGSFSTLEIQRTEQGDSAMYLCASSSPWETQYFGPGTRLLVL.

This chain connects TRBV10-3 to TRBJ2-5; D ambiguous. V lost 3 bases and J 5 bases, leaving 16 bases between the germline ends. The CDR3 sequence is 15 residues long. Germline lookup yields CDR1 ENHRY and CDR2 SYGVKD. CDR3 DNA sequence: TGTGCCATCAGTGACCAAGCTAGTGAAAAGGAGACCCAGTACTTC. Translated: CAISDQASEKETQYF.

The V call is TRBV27, the J call TRBJ1-5, with D maybe TRBD1 (6 bases). This CDR3 has 13 amino acids. The germline V gene has CDR1 MNHEY and CDR2 SMNVEV (reference sequence). Trimming cost V 5 bases and J 3 bases, with 8 bases left between them. The CDR3 DNA follows: TGTGCCAGCAGTACAGGGCTCAATCAGCCCCAGCATTTT. Its translation: CASSTGLNQPQHF.

The rearrangement uses TRBV7-9 and TRBJ2-3; possibly TRBD1 or TRBD2 for D (5 bases each). From germline, CDR1 is SEHNR and CDR2 FQNEAQ (reference sequence). The CDR3 runs 15 residues. Between the trimmed V and J ends, which lost 5 bases and 1 base, there was a span of 13 bases. The DNA of the CDR3 is TGTGCCAGCAGCCCCGCACGAGGGGGCACAGATACGCAGTATTTT. Translated, it gives CASSPARGGTDTQYF.

This clone appeared a few times. The rearrangement uses TRBV19 and TRBJ2-1; 7 nucleotides line up with TRBD1. After removal of 1 base from V and 5 bases from J, the junction contained 2 bases not matched to a gene. Germline assignment: CDR1 LNHDA and CDR2 SQIVND (reference sequence). CDR3 length: 14 residues. CDR3: CASSIGQGHNEQFF. CDR3 DNA: TGTGCCAGTAGTATAGGACAGGGTCACAATGAGCAGTTCTTC.

CDR3 DNA: TGTGCCAGCAGCCGCTTGGCGGGGGCCCAAGAGACCCAGTACTTC. Encoded protein: CASSRLAGAQETQYF. The chain links TRBV11-2 to TRBJ2-5, with D maybe TRBD2 (7 bases). CDR3 size: 15 residues. Germline loops: CDR1 SGHAT, CDR2 FQNNGV. V was cut by 5 bases and J by 1 base, with 14 bases left in between. The entire variable domain, with the rest obtained from reference TRBV11-2 and TRBJ2-5, is as follows: EAGVAQSPRYKIIEKRQSVAFWCNPISGHATLYWYQQILGQGPKLLIQFQNNGVVDDSQLPKDRFSAERLKGVDSTLKIQPAKLEDSAVYLCASSRLAGAQETQYFGPGTRLLVL.

This sequence joins TRBV6-1 and TRBJ1-6; tentative D call: TRBD1 (5 bases). The CDR3 is made up of 15 amino acids. The V gene's germline CDR1 is MNHNS and CDR2 SASEGT. The V gene lost 3 bases and the J gene lost 7 bases, with 13 bases spanning the gap. DNA for the CDR3: TGTGCCAGCAGTGATCAGGGATTTTCAAATTCACCCCTCCACTTT. This translates into CASSDQGFSNSPLHF.

V and J are TRBV2 and TRBJ2-7, with a tentative D call TRBD1 (5 bases). Germline V CDR1 and CDR2: SNHLY, FYNNEI. The CDR3 runs 14 residues. With 0 bases removed from V and 3 bases from J, the gap between germline ends came to 9 bases. The CDR3 loop is CASSEAPGNYEQYF. Written as DNA, the CDR3 is TGTGCCAGCAGTGAAGCGCCAGGGAACTACGAGCAGTACTTC.